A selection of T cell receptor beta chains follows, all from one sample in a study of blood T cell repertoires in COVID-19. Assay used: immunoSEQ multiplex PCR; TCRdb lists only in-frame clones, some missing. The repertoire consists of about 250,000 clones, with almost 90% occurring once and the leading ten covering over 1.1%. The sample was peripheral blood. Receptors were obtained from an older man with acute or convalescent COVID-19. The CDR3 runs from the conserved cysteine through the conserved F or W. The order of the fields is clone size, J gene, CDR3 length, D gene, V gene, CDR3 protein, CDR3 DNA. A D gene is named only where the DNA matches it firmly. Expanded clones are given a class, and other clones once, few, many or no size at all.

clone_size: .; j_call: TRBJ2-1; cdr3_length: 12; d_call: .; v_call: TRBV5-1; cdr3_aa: CASRLEYNEQFF; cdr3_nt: TGCGCCAGCAGGCTAGAGTACAATGAGCAGTTCTTC
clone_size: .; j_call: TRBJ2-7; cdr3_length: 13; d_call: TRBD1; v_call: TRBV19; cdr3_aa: CASIYRGPYEQYF; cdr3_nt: TGTGCCAGTATATACAGGGGACCCTACGAGCAGTACTTC
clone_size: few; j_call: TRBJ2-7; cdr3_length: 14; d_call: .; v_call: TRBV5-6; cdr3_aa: CASSLGTGAYEQYF; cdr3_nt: TGTGCCAGCAGCTTGGGGACCGGGGCCTACGAGCAGTACTTC
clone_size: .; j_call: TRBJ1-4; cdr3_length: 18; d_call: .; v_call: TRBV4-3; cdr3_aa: CASSQEWEGLVGDEKLFF; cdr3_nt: TGCGCCAGCAGCCAAGAGTGGGAGGGACTCGTCGGGGATGAAAAACTGTTTTTT
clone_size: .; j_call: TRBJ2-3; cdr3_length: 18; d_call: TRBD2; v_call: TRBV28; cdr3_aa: CASSPPPLAGGSTDTQYF; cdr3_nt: TGTGCCAGCAGTCCCCCCCCACTAGCGGGAGGTAGCACAGATACGCAGTATTTT
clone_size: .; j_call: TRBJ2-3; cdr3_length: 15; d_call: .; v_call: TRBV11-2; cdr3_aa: CASSLGLTSTDTQYF; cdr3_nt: TGTGCCAGCAGCTTGGGACTGACTAGCACAGATACGCAGTATTTT
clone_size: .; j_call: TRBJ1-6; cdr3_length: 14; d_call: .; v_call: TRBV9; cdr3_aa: CASSSRQSNSPLHF; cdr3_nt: TGTGCCAGCAGCTCACGACAAAGTAATTCACCCCTCCACTTT
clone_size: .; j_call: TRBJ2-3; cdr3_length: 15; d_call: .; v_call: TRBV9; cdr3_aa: CASSAGTPHTDTQYF; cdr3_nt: TGTGCCAGCAGCGCCGGGACTCCTCACACAGATACGCAGTATTTT
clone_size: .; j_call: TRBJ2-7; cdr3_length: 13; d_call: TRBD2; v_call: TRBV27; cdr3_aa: CASSLWGTNEQYF; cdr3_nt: TGTGCCAGCAGTTTGTGGGGGACTAACGAGCAGTACTTC
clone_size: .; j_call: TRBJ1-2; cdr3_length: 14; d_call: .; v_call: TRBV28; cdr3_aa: CASSLTTPNYGYTF; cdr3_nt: TGTGCCAGCAGTTTGACTACGCCTAACTATGGCTACACCTTC
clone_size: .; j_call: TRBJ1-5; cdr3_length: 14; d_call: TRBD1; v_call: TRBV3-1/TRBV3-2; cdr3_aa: CASSRDRGSSAQHF; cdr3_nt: TGTGCCAGCAGCCGGGACAGGGGGTCTTCGGCCCAGCATTTT
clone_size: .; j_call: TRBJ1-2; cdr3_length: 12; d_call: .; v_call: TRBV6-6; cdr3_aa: CASRDTNYGYTF; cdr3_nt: TGTGCCAGCAGGGACACAAACTATGGCTACACCTTC
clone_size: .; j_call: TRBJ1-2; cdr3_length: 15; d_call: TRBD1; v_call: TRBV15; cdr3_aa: CATSRETGGAYGYTF; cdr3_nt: TGTGCCACCAGCAGAGAGACAGGGGGCGCCTATGGCTACACCTTC
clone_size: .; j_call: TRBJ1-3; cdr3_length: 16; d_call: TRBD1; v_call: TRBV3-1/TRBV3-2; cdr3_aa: CASSPKGDRVIDTIYF; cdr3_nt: TGTGCCAGCAGCCCTAAGGGGGACAGGGTTATCGACACCATATATTTT
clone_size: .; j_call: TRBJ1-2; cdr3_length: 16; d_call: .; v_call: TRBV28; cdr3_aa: CASRSRSPSGNMGYTF; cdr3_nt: TGTGCCAGCCGATCGCGGTCCCCCTCGGGGAATATGGGCTACACCTTC
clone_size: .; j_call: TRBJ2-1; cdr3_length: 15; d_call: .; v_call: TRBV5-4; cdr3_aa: CASSLDGKSYNEQFF; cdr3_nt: TGTGCCAGCAGCTTGGACGGGAAGTCCTACAATGAGCAGTTCTTC
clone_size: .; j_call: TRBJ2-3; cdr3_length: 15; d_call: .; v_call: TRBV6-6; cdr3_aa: CASSRGGAESDTQYF; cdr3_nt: TGTGCCAGCAGTCGAGGGGGGGCCGAGTCAGATACGCAGTATTTT
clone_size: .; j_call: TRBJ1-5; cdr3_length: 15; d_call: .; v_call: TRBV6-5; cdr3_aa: CASSYGPDSNQPQHF; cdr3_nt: TGTGCCAGCAGTTACGGCCCAGATAGCAATCAGCCCCAGCATTTT
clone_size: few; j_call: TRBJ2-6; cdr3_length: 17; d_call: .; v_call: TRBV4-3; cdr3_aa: CASSQGRRSSGANVLTF; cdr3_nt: TGCGCCAGCAGCCAAGGAAGGCGGAGCTCTGGGGCCAACGTCCTGACTTTC
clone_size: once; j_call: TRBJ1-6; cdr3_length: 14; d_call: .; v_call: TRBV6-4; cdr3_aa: CASSEEVIGSPLHF; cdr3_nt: TGTGCCAGCAGTGAAGAGGTAATCGGTTCACCCCTCCACTTT